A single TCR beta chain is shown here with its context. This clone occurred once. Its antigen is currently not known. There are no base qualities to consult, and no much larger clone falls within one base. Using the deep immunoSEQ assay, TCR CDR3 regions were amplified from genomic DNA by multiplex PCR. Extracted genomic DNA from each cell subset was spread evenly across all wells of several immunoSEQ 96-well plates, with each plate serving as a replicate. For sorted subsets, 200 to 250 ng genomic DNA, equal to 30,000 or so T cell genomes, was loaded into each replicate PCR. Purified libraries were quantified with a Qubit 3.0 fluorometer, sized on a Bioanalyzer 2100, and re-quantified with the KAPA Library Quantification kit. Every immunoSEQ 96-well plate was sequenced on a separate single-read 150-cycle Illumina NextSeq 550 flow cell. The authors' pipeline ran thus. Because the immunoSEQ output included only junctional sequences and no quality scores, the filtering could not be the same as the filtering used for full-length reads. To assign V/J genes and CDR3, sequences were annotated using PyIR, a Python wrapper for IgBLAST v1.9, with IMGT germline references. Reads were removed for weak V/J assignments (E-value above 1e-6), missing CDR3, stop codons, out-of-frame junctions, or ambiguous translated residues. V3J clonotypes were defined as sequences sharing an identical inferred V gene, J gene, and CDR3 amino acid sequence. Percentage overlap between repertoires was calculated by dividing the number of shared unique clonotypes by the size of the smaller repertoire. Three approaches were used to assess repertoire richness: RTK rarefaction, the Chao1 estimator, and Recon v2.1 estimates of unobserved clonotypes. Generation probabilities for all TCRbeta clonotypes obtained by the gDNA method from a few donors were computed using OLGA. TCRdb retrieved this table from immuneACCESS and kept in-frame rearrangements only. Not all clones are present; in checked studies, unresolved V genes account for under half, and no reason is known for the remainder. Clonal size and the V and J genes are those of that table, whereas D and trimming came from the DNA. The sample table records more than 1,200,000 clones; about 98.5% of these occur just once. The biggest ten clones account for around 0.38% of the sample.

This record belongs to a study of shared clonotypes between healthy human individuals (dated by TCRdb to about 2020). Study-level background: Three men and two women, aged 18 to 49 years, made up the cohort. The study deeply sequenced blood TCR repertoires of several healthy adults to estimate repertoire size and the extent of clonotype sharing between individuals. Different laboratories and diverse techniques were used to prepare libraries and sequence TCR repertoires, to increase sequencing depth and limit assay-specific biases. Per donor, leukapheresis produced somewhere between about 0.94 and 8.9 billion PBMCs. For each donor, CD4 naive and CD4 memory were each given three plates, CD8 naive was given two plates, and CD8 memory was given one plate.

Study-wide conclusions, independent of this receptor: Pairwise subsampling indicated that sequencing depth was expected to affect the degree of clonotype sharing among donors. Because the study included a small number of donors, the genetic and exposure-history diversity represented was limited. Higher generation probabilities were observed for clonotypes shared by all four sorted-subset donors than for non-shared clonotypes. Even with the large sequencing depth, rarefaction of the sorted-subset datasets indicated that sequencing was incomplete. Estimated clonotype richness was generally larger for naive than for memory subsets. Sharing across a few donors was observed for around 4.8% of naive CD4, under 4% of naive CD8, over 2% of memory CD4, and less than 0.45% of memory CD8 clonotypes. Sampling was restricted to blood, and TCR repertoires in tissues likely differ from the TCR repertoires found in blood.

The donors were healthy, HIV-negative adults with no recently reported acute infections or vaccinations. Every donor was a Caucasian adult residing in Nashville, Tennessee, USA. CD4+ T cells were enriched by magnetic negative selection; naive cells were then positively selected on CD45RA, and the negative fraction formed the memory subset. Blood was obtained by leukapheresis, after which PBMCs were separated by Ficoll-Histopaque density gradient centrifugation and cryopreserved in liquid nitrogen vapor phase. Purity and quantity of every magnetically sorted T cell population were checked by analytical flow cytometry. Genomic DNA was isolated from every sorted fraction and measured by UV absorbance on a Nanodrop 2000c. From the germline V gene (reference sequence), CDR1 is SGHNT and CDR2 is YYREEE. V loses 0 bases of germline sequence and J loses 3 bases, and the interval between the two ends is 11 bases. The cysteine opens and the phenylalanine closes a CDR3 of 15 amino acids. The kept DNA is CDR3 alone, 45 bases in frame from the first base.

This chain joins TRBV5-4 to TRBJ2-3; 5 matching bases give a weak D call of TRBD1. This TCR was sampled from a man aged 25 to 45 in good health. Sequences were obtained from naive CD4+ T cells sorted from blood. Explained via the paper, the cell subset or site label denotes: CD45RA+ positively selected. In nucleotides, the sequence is TGTGCCAGCAGCTTGGTAGTGGGGCCAACAGATACGCAGTATTTT. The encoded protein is CASSLVVGPTDTQYF.